This T cell receptor beta chain is from a study of CD8+CD57+ T cells in acquired aplastic anemia. This clonotype was seen a single time. Its ends do not fully match the called genes, so a read error is possible. It was patients with CD8+CD57+ cell expansion by flow cytometry who were chosen for sequencing. TCR beta VDJ combinations and CDR3 sequences were profiled from genomic DNA. One entry per CDR3 protein, called by TCRdb with MiXCR from the reads. This repertoire shows approximately 250,000 distinct CDR3 sequences, 82% found once; its top ten account for 40% to 55%. CDR3 length: 16 amino acids. The germline gives CDR1 LNHDA, CDR2 SQIVND (reference sequence).

The receptor was derived from a human donor with aplastic anemia. Sequencing input: sorted CD4+, CD8+, or CD8+CD57+ T cells (not recorded which) from PBMCs. The chain uses TRBV19 and TRBJ1-1, with D maybe TRBD1 (5 bases). The CDR3 is CASSKGRGWMNTEAFF. DNA for the CDR3: TGTGCCAGTAGCAAGGGCCGGGGGTGGATGAACACTGAAGCTTTCTTC.